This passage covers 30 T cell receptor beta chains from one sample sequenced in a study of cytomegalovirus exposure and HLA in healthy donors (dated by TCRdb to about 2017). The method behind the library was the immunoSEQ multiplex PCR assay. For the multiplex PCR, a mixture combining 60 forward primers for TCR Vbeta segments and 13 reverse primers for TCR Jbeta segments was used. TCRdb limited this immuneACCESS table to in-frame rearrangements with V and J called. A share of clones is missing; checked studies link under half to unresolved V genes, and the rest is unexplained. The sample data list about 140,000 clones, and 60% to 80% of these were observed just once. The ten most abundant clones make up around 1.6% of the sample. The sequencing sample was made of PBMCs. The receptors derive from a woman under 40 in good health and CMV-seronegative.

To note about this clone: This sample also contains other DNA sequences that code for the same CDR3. The CDR3 loop reads CASSSAYASGKIRNEQFF. In nucleotides, the CDR3 is TGTGCCAGCAGCTCCGCCTACGCTAGCGGGAAGATCCGGAATGAGCAGTTCTTC. The chain is built from TRBV7-9 and TRBJ2-1; 9 nucleotides agree with TRBD2. CDR1 and CDR2 (germline): SEHNR, FQNEAQ (reference sequence). V gave up 4 bases and J gave up 7 bases; unmatched junction bases: 17. The CDR3 is 18 residues long.

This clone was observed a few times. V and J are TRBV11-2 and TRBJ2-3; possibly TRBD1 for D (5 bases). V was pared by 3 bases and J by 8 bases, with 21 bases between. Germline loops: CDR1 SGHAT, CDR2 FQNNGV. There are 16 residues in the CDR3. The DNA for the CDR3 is TGTGCCAGCAGCTTCCGGACATCATCCCACAGAGGTACGCAGTATTTT. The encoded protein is CASSFRTSSHRGTQYF.

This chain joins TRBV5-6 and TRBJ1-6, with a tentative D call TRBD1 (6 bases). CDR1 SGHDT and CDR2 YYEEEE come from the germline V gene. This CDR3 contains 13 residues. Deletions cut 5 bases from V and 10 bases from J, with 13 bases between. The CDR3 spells CASRSTGSSPLHF. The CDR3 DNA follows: TGTGCCAGCAGATCAACAGGGTCCTCACCCCTCCACTTT.

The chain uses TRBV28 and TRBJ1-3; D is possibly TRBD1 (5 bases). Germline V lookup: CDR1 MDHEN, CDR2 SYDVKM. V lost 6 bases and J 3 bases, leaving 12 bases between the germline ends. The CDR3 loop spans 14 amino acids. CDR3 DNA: TGTGCCAGCAGCCCCGGACAATTTGGAAACACCATATATTTT. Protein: CASSPGQFGNTIYF.

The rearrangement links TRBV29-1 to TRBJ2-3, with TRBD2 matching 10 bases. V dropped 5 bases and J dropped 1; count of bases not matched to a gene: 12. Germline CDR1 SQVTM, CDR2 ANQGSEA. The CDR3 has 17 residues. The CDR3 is CSVHLAGASLGTDTQYF. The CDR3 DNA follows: TGCAGCGTTCACCTAGCGGGAGCCTCCTTAGGCACAGATACGCAGTATTTT.

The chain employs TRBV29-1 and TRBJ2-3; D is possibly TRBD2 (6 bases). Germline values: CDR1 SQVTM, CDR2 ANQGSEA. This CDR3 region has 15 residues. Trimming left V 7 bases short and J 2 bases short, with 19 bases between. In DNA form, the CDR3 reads TGCAGCGCCCGAGGGGTCGCGGGAACCACAGATACGCAGTATTTT. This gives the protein CSARGVAGTTDTQYF.

The CDR3: CASSSRTGRVDTEAFF. The DNA of the CDR3 is TGCGCCAGCAGCTCCCGGACAGGGAGGGTGGACACTGAAGCTTTCTTT. The chain is built from TRBV5-1 and TRBJ1-1, with 8 bases that match TRBD1. The germline gives CDR1 SGHRS, CDR2 YFSETQ. The CDR3 is 16 amino acids. V gave up 3 bases and J gave up 3 bases; unmatched junction bases: 10.

CDR3 residues: CASSFGTEAYEQYF. In nucleotides, the CDR3 is TGTGCCAGCAGTTTCGGGACAGAGGCCTACGAGCAGTACTTC. The chain is built from TRBV27 and TRBJ2-7, with 7 bases that match TRBD1. The CDR3 covers 14 residues. Germline CDR1 MNHEY, CDR2 SMNVEV (reference sequence). After removal of 3 bases from V and 2 bases from J, the junction contained 4 bases not matched to a gene.

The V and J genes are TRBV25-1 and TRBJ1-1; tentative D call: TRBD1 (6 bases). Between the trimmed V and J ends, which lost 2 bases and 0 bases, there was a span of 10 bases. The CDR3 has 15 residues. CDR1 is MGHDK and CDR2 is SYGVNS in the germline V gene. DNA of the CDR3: TGTGCCAGCAGTGAACAAGCAGGGGTGAACACTGAAGCTTTCTTT. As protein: CASSEQAGVNTEAFF.

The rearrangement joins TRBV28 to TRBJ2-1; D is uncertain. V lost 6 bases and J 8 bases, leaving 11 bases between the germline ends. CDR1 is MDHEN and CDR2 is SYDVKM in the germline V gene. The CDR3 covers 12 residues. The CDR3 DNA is TGTGCCAGCAGACCGTTTCAGGATGAGCAGTTCTTC. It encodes CASRPFQDEQFF.

CDR3 coding DNA: TGTGCCAGCTCACGGGCTAGCGGTGAGCAGTACTTC. Encoded protein: CASSRASGEQYF. The chain combines TRBV18 with TRBJ2-7, with 7 bases identical to TRBD2. Per the germline V gene, CDR1 is KGHSH and CDR2 is LQKENI. With 4 bases clipped from V and 7 bases from J, the junction kept 4 bases outside the gene matches. This CDR3 has 12 residues.

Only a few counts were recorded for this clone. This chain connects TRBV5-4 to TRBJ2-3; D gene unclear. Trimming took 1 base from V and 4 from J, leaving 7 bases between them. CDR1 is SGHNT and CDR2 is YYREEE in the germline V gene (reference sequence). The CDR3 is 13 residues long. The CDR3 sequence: CASSLPLSDTQYF. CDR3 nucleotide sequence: TGTGCCAGCAGCTTGCCCCTGTCAGATACGCAGTATTTT.

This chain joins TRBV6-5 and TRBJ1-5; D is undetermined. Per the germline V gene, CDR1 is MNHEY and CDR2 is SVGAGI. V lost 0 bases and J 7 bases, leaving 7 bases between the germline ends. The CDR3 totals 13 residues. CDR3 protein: CASSYSSEQPQHF. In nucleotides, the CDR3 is TGTGCCAGCAGTTACTCGAGCGAACAGCCCCAGCATTTT.

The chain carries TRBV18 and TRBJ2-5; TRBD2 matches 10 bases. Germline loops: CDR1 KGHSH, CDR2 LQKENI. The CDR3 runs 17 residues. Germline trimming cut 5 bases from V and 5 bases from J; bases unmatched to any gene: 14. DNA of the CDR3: TGTGCCAGCTCAGAATACATGCTAGCGGGAGAAGGGGAGACCCAGTACTTC. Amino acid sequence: CASSEYMLAGEGETQYF. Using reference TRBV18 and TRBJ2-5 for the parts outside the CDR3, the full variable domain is NAGVMQNPRHLVRRRGQEARLRCSPMKGHSHVYWYRQLPEEGLKFMVYLQKENIIDESGMPKERFSAEFPKEGPSILRIQQVVRGDSAAYFCASSEYMLAGEGETQYFGPGTRLLVL.

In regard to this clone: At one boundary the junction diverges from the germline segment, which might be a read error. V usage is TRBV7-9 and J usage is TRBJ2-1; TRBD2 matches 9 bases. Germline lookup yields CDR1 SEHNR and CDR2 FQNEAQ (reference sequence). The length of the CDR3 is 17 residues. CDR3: CSSSLVRSGRMYNEQFF. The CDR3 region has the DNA TGTTCCAGCAGCTTAGTGCGCAGCGGGAGGATGTACAATGAGCAGTTCTTC.

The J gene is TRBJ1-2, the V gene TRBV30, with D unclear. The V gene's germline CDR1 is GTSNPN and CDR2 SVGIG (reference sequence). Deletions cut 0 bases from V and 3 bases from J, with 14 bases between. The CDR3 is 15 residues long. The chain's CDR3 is CAWSVVTANYYGYTF. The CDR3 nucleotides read TGTGCCTGGAGTGTAGTCACAGCTAACTACTATGGCTACACCTTC.

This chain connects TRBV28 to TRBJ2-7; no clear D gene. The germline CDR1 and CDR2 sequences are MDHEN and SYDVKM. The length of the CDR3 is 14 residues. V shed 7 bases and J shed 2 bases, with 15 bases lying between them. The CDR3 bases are TGTGCCAGCAAACGGTCCGTAAACCCCTACGAGCAGTACTTC. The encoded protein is CASKRSVNPYEQYF.

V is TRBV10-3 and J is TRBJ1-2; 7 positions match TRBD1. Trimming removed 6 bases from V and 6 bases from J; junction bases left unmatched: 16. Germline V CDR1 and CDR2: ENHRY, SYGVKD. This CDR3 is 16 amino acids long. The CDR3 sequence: CAISSTRQGIPNGYTF. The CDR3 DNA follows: TGTGCCATCAGCTCAACGAGACAGGGCATCCCGAATGGCTACACCTTC.

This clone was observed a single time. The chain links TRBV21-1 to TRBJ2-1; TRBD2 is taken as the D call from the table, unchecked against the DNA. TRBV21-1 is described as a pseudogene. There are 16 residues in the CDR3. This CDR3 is CASSKVGTRKHNEQFF. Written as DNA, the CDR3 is TGTGCCAGCAGCAAAGTTGGGACTAGGAAGCACAATGAGCAGTTCTTC.

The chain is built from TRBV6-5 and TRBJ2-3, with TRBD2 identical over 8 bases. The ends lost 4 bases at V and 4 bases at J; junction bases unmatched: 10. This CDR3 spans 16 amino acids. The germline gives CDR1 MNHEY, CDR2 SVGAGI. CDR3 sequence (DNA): TGTGCCAGCAGTTCTCCGCATAGCGGGGAGTCAGATACGCAGTATTTT. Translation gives CASSSPHSGESDTQYF.

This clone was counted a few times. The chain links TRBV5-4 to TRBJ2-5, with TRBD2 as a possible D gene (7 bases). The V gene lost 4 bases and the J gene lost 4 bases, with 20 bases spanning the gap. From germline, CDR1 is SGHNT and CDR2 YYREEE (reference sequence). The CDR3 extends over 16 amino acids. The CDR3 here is CASSPRVGGGLETQYF. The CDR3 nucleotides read TGTGCCAGCAGCCCCCGGGTAGGGGGGGGTCTAGAGACCCAGTACTTC.

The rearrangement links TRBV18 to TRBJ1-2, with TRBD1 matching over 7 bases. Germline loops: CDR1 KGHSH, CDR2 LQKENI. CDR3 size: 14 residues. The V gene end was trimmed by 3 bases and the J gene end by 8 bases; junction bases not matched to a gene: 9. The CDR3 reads CASSPTGQDGGYTF. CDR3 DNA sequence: TGTGCCAGCTCACCCACCGGACAGGATGGAGGCTACACCTTC.

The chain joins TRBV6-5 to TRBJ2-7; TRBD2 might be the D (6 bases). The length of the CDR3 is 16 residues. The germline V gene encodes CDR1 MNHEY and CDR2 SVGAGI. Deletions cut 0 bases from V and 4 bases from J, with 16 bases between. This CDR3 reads CASSYSSVGGFYEQYF. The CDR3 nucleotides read TGTGCCAGCAGTTACTCGTCGGTGGGAGGCTTTTACGAGCAGTACTTC.

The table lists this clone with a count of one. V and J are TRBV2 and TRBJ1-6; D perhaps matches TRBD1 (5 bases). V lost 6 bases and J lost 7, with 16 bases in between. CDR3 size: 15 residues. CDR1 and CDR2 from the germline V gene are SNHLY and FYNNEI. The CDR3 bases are TGTGCCAGCAGGCCGAGTCAGGGTACCAATTCACCCCTCCACTTT. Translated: CASRPSQGTNSPLHF.

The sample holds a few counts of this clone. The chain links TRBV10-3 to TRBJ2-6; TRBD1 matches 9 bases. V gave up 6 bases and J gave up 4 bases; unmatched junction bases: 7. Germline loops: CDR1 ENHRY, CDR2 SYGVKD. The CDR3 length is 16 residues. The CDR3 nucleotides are TGTGCCATCAGAGCCGGGACAGGGTCCGGGGCCAACGTCCTGACTTTC. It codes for CAIRAGTGSGANVLTF.

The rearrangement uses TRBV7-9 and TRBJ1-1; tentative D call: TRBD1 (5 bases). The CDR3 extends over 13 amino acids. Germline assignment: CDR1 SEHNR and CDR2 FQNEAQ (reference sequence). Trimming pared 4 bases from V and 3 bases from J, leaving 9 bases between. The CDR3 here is CASSWGDDTEAFF. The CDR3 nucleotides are TGTGCCAGCAGCTGGGGGGATGACACTGAAGCTTTCTTT. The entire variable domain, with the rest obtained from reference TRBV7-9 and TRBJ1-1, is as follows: DTGVSQNPRHKITKRGQNVTFRCDPISEHNRLYWYRQTLGQGPEFLTYFQNEAQLEKSRLLSDRFSAERPKGSFSTLEIQRTEQGDSAMYLCASSWGDDTEAFFGQGTRLTVV.

The CDR3 here is CASSPGLAGADTQYF. The CDR3 nucleotides read TGTGCCAGCAGTCCGGGACTAGCGGGGGCAGATACGCAGTATTTT. The J gene is TRBJ2-3, the V gene TRBV28, with 14 bases fitting TRBD2. Germline CDR1 is MDHEN and CDR2 is SYDVKM. The CDR3 is 15 amino acids. Trimming at V came to 5 bases and at J to 4 bases, leaving 2 bases not matched to a gene. The full variable domain, rest sourced from reference TRBV28 and TRBJ2-3, is DVKVTQSSRYLVKRTGEKVFLECVQDMDHENMFWYRQDPGLGLRLIYFSYDVKMKEKGDIPEGYSVSREKKERFSLILESASTNQTSMYLCASSPGLAGADTQYFGPGTRLTVL.

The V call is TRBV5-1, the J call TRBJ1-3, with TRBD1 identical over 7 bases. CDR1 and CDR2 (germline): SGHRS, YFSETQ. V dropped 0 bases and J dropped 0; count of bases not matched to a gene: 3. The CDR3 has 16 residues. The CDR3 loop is CASSLAGTDSGNTIYF. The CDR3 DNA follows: TGCGCCAGCAGCTTGGCCGGGACAGACTCTGGAAACACCATATATTTT.

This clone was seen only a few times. The CDR3 loop is CASSRGLAGGPSTDTQYF. Here the CDR3 DNA reads TGTGCCAGCAGCCGCGGACTAGCGGGGGGGCCGAGCACAGATACGCAGTATTTT. This chain links TRBV5-4 with TRBJ2-3, with 15 bases aligning to TRBD2. CDR1 is SGHNT, CDR2 YYREEE, per germline (reference sequence). The junction had 6 bases not matched to a gene; V was cut back by 4 bases and J by 0 bases. This CDR3 region has 18 residues.

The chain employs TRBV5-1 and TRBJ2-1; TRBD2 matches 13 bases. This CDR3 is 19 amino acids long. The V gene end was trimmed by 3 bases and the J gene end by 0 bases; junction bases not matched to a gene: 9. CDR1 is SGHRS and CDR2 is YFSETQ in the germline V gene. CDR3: CASSWPGLAGTSSYNEQFF. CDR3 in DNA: TGCGCCAGCAGCTGGCCGGGACTAGCGGGAACGAGCTCCTACAATGAGCAGTTCTTC.